This T cell receptor (beta chain) was recorded in a study of post-analysis software for immune sequencing data. As concerns this clonotype: What it recognizes is unknown. The junction departs from germline at one end; a sequencing error may be responsible.

Findings and limits, study-wide: Controls had lower frequencies than patients of four or five TRBV segments, which included TRBV5-6, TRBV5-1 and TRBV20-1. Samples prepared in the same batch strongly co-clustered by F measure.

cDNA libraries for TCR beta contained unique molecular identifiers. MiXCR was run by TCRdb on the PCR reads, yielding one entry per CDR3 protein. The repertoire holds 650,000 to 900,000 distinct CDR3 sequences, with under 60% as singletons. CDR3 size: 13 residues. CDR1 and CDR2 (germline): SQVTM, ANQGSEA. This TCR was recovered from a girl aged 10-17 years with multiple sclerosis. The chain uses TRBV29-1 and TRBJ2-1, with 10 bases lining up with TRBD2. Sequencing was carried out using blood. CDR3 nucleotide sequence: TGCAGCGGAAGCGGGAGGGCGACCGGGGAGCTGTTCTTC. It codes for CSGSGRATGELFF.